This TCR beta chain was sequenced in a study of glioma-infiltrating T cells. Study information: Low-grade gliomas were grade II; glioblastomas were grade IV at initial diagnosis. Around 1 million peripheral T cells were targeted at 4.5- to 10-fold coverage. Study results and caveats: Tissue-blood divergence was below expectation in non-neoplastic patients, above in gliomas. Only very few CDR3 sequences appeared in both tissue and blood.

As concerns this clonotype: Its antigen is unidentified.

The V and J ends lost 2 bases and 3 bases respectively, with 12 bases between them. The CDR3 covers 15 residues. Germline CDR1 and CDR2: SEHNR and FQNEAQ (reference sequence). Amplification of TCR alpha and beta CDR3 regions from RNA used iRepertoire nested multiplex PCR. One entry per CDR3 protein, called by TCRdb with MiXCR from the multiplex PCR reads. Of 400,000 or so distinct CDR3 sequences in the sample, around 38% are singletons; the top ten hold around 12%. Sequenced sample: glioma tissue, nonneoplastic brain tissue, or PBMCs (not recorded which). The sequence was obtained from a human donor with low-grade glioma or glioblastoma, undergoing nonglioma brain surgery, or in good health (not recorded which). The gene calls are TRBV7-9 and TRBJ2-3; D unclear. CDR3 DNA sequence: TGTGCCAGCAGCTTATTTGTAGGGTCGACAGATACGCAGTATTTT. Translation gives CASSLFVGSTDTQYF. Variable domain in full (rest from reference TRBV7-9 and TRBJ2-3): DTGVSQNPRHKITKRGQNVTFRCDPISEHNRLYWYRQTLGQGPEFLTYFQNEAQLEKSRLLSDRFSAERPKGSFSTLEIQRTEQGDSAMYLCASSLFVGSTDTQYFGPGTRLTVL.